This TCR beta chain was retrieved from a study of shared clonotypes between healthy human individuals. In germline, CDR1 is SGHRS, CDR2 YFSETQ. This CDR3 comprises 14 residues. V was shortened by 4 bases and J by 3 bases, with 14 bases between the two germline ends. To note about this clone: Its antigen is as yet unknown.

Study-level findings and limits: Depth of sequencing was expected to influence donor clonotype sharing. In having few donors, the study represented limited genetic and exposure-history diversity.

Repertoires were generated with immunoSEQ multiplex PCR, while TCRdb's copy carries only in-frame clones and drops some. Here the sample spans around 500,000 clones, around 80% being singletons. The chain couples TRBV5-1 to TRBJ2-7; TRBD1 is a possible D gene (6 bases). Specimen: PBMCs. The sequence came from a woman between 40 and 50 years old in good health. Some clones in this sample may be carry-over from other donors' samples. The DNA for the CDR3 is TGCGCCAGCAGCCCGATGGGACACCGCTACGAGCAGTACTTC. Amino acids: CASSPMGHRYEQYF.